One and the same sample provided the 15 T cell receptor beta chains below, sequenced in a study of T cell clones after liver transplantation. The protocol was immunoSEQ multiplex PCR, while the TCRdb copy is restricted to in-frame clones and leaves out a portion. In the table there are 65,000 to 70,000 clones, 80% to 95% of which are singletons. Material: CD4+ T cells from blood, obtained about 27 months after liver transplant. These TCRs come from a human patient who received a liver transplant. Some T cells may originate from the graft donor.

The V gene is TRBV15, the J gene TRBJ2-7; no clear D. Germline values: CDR1 LNHNV, CDR2 YYDKDF (reference sequence). Trimming stripped 4 bases from V and 2 bases from J, with 15 bases between. CDR3 length equals 15 residues. CDR3 in amino acids: CATSNRKKGAYEQYF. DNA of the CDR3: TGTGCCACCAGCAATCGTAAGAAAGGTGCCTACGAGCAGTACTTC.

The rearrangement links TRBV30 to TRBJ2-3; possible D gene TRBD1, 6 bases. Germline CDR1 and CDR2: GTSNPN and SVGIG (reference sequence). Trimming removed 5 bases from V and 6 bases from J, with 9 bases in between. CDR3 length: 11 amino acids. The CDR3 spells CAWGQSDTQYF. Here the CDR3 DNA reads TGTGCCTGGGGACAGTCGGATACGCAGTATTTT.

The chain has TRBV28 and TRBJ2-7; perhaps TRBD2 as D (6 bases). Looked up from germline, CDR1 is MDHEN and CDR2 is SYDVKM. The CDR3 extends over 12 amino acids. The V end lost 8 bases, the J end lost 12 bases, and 20 bases lay between the germline ends. Here the CDR3 DNA reads TGTGCCAGCTACACTACGGGGGACCGTTGGTACTTC. This sequence encodes CASYTTGDRWYF.

The chain combines TRBV10-2 with TRBJ2-7, with 11 bases aligning to TRBD2. J gave up 3 bases and V 8 bases, and 9 bases lay outside the gene matches. CDR1 is WSHSY and CDR2 is SAAADI in the germline V gene. This CDR3 is built from 15 residues. The CDR3 protein is CASRATSGENYEQYF. CDR3 nucleotide sequence: TGCGCCAGCCGGGCGACTAGCGGGGAAAACTACGAGCAGTACTTC.

The chain has TRBV7-3 and TRBJ1-1, with D uncertain. Germline V gene data show CDR1 as SGHTA and CDR2 as FQGTGA. Trimming stripped 4 bases from V and 1 base from J, with 7 bases between. CDR3 size: 13 residues. CDR3 nucleotide sequence: TGTGCCAGCAGCTCTCTTTGGAACACTGAAGCTTTCTTT. This gives the protein CASSSLWNTEAFF.

The chain links TRBV15 to TRBJ2-3, with D uncertain. The V gene lost 0 bases and the J gene lost 0 bases, with 10 bases spanning the gap. This CDR3 comprises 16 residues. The germline V gene has CDR1 LNHNV and CDR2 YYDKDF (reference sequence). CDR3 loop: CATSRDLSSSTDTQYF. In DNA form, the CDR3 reads TGTGCCACCAGCAGAGATCTCTCGAGCAGCACAGATACGCAGTATTTT.

J is TRBJ1-4 and V is TRBV28, with unresolved D. The CDR3 has 15 residues. Looked up from germline, CDR1 is MDHEN and CDR2 is SYDVKM. V dropped 5 bases and J dropped 6 bases, with 16 bases sitting between them. CDR3 protein: CASSHAQTHDEKLFF. The CDR3 DNA is TGTGCCAGCAGTCACGCCCAAACCCATGATGAAAAACTGTTTTTT.

V and J are TRBV5-6 and TRBJ1-1, with 8 bases matching TRBD1. CDR3 length: 17 residues. Trimming at V came to 2 bases and at J to 1 base, leaving 10 bases not matched to a gene. CDR1 and CDR2 (germline): SGHDT, YYEEEE. DNA of the CDR3: TGTGCCAGCAGCTTAAGTGCAGGGGGCGCCCGGAACACTGAAGCTTTCTTT. It is translated as CASSLSAGGARNTEAFF.

V usage is TRBV28 and J usage is TRBJ1-5, with 9 nucleotides matching TRBD1. Losses at the gene ends were 5 bases for V and 5 bases for J; bases not matched to a gene: 13. The CDR3 has 17 amino acids. Germline values: CDR1 MDHEN, CDR2 SYDVKM. The CDR3 is CASSPPGQGFWDQPQHF. In DNA form, the CDR3 reads TGTGCCAGCAGTCCTCCGGGACAGGGATTCTGGGATCAGCCCCAGCATTTT.

This sequence joins TRBV7-3 and TRBJ2-7, with a tentative D call TRBD1 (6 bases). CDR1 SGHTA and CDR2 FQGTGA come from the germline V gene. This CDR3 spans 16 amino acids. Trimming shortened V by 3 bases and J by 2 bases, and 17 bases separated the two germline ends. The CDR3 reads CASSLGHRDLPYEQYF. CDR3 in DNA: TGTGCCAGCAGCTTGGGGCACAGGGACCTTCCCTACGAGCAGTACTTC.

This clone came up once. The chain carries TRBV5-6 and TRBJ1-1; perhaps TRBD1 as D (5 bases). V dropped 3 bases and J dropped 3 bases, with 12 bases sitting between them. Per the germline V gene, CDR1 is SGHDT and CDR2 is YYEEEE. The CDR3 loop spans 14 amino acids. The CDR3 nucleotides are TGTGCCAGCAGCTGGGGACCGGGGGACACTGAAGCTTTCTTT. This codes for CASSWGPGDTEAFF.

This clone has just a few counts. The chain uses TRBV4-1 and TRBJ2-2, with 10 bases identical to TRBD2. With V trimmed by 1 base and J by 5 bases, 10 bases remained unmatched. This CDR3 contains 18 residues. Germline assignment: CDR1 MGHRA and CDR2 YSYEKL. CDR3 sequence reads: CASSQGGLAGVGTGELFF. In DNA, the CDR3 is TGCGCCAGCAGCCAAGGGGGGCTAGCGGGAGTGGGAACCGGGGAGCTGTTTTTT.

The chain combines TRBV10-1 with TRBJ2-5, with D unclear. There are 15 residues in the CDR3. The germline V gene has CDR1 WNHNN and CDR2 SYGVQD (reference sequence). The V end lost 6 bases, the J end lost 0 bases, and 14 bases lay between the germline ends. The CDR3, as DNA: TGCGCCAGCAGCGCAGACCCCTCGTACCAAGAGACCCAGTACTTC. Residues: CASSADPSYQETQYF.

The chain employs TRBV28 and TRBJ1-5; possibly TRBD1 for D (5 bases). V was trimmed by 4 bases and J by 2 bases, leaving 12 bases between them. This CDR3 region has 15 residues. Per germline, CDR1 MDHEN and CDR2 SYDVKM. In nucleotides, the CDR3 is TGTGCCAGCAGTTCCCTCGGGGGGGGCAATCAGCCCCAGCATTTT. It yields the protein CASSSLGGGNQPQHF.

CDR3 in DNA: TGTGCCAGCAGTCCAGGGGGCGCAGGTGGGGAGACCCAGTACTTC. This translates into CASSPGGAGGETQYF. This chain connects TRBV6-5 to TRBJ2-5; 8 bases match TRBD1. CDR1 is MNHEY, CDR2 SVGAGI, per germline. This CDR3 has 15 amino acids. The V gene end was trimmed by 5 bases and the J gene end by 5 bases; junction bases not matched to a gene: 10.